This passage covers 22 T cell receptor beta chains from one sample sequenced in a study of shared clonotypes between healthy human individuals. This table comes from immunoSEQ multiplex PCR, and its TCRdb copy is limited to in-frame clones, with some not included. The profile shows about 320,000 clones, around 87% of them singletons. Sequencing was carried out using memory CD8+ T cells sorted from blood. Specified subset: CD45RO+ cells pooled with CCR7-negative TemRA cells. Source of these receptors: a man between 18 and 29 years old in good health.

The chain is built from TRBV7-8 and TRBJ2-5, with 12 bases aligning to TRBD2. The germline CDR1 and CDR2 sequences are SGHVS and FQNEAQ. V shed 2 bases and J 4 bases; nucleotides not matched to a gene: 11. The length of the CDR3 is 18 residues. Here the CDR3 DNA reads TGTGCCAGCAGCTTACCTCCGACTAGCGGGAGACGCCCAGAGACCCAGTACTTC. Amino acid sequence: CASSLPPTSGRRPETQYF.

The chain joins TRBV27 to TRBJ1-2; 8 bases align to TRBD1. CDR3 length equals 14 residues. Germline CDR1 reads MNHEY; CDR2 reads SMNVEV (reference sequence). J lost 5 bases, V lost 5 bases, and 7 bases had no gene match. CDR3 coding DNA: TGTGCCAGCAGTCTGGACAGGGCGACGTATGGCTACACCTTC. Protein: CASSLDRATYGYTF.

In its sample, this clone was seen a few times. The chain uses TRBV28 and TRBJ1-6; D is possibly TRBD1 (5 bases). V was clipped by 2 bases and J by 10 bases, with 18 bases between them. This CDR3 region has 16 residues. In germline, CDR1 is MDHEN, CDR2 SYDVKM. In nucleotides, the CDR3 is TGTGCCAGCAGTTTACCGCTCGGGACGATTTCCTCACCCCTCCACTTT. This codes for CASSLPLGTISSPLHF.

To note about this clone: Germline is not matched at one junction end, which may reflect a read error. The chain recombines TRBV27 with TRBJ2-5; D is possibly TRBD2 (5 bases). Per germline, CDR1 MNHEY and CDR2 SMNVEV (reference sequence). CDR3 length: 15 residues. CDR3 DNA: TGTGCCAGCAGTCCCGAACTAGGGCCTGAAGAGGCCCAGTACTTC. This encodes CASSPELGPEEAQYF.

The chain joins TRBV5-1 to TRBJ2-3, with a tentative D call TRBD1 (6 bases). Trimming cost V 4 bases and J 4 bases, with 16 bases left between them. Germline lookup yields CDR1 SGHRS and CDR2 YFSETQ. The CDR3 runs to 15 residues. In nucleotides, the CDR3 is TGCGCCAGCAGCCAGGGACATCGGATCCCAGATACGCAGTATTTT. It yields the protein CASSQGHRIPDTQYF.

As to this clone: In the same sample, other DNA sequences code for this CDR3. The CDR3: CASSQDIGAYEQYF. CDR3 sequence (DNA): TGCGCCAGCAGCCAAGATATTGGGGCCTACGAGCAGTACTTC. This chain uses TRBV4-3 with TRBJ2-7; D remains unclear. This CDR3 spans 14 amino acids. Looked up from germline, CDR1 is LGHNA and CDR2 is YSLEER. The ends were cut back, 0 bases at V and 2 bases at J, with 8 bases in the middle.

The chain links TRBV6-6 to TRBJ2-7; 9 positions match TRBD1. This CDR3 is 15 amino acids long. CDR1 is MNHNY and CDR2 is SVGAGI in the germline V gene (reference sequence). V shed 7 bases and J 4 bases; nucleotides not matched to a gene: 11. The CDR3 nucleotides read TGTGCCAGCATTATAGGCCGGGGACAGGGATACGAGCAGTACTTC. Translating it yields CASIIGRGQGYEQYF.

The CDR3 reads CASSPGLQTSYEQYF. As DNA, the CDR3 is TGCGCCAGCAGCCCGGGACTTCAAACCTCCTACGAGCAGTACTTC. The chain uses TRBV5-1 and TRBJ2-7; tentative D call: TRBD2 (6 bases). The germline gives CDR1 SGHRS, CDR2 YFSETQ. The CDR3 totals 15 residues. Trimming removed 4 bases at V and 0 bases at J, with 14 bases between.

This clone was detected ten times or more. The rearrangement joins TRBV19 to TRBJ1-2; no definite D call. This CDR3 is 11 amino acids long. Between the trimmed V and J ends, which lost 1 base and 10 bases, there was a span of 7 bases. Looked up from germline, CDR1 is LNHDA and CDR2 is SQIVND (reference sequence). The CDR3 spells CASSIGISYTF. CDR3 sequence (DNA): TGTGCCAGTAGTATAGGGATCTCCTACACCTTC.

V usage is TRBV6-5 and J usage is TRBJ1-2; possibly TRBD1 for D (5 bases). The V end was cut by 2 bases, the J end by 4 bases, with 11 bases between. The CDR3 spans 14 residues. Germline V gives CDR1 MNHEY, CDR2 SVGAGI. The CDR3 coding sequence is TGTGCCAGCAGTTACGACGGGGGAAGCTATGGCTACACCTTC. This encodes CASSYDGGSYGYTF.

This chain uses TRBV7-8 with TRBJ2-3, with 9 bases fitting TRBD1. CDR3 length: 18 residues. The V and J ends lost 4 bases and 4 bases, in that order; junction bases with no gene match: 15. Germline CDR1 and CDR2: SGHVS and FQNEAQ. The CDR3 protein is CASSYTRQTGTGSDTQYF. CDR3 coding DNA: TGTGCCAGCAGCTACACTCGGCAAACCGGGACAGGGTCAGATACGCAGTATTTT.

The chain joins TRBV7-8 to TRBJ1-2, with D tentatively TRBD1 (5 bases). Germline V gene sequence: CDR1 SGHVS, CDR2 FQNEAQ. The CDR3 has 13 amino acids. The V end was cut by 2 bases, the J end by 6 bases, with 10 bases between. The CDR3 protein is CASSLLGADGYTF. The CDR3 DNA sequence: TGTGCCAGCAGCTTACTAGGGGCGGATGGCTACACCTTC.

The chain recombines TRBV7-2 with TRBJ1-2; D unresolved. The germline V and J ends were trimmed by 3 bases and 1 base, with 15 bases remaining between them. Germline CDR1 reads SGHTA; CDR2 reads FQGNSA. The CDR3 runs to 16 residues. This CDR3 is CASSFLGRKFNYGYTF. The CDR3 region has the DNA TGTGCCAGCAGCTTTCTCGGACGGAAATTTAACTATGGCTACACCTTC.

CDR3 sequence (DNA): TGTGCCAGCAGCTCTTCACCGGGACTAAGGAATGAGCAGTTCTTC. Amino acids: CASSSSPGLRNEQFF. This chain connects TRBV7-9 to TRBJ2-1; 7 bases align to TRBD2. Losses at the gene ends were 4 bases for V and 7 bases for J; bases not matched to a gene: 10. The CDR3 has 15 amino acids. CDR1 SEHNR and CDR2 FQNEAQ come from the germline V gene (reference sequence).

The CDR3 is CASSQEAGLEQFF. Here the CDR3 DNA reads TGTGCCAGCAGCCAAGAAGCAGGGCTTGAGCAGTTCTTC. This chain uses TRBV4-2 with TRBJ2-1; tentative D call: TRBD1 (5 bases). The CDR3 has 13 residues. CDR1 is LGHNA and CDR2 is YNFKEQ in the germline V gene. V was trimmed by 0 bases and J by 9 bases, leaving 9 bases between them.

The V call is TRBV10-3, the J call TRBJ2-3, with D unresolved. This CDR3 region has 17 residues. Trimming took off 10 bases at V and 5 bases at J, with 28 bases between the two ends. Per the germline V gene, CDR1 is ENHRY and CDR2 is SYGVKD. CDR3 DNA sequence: TGTGCCACCCGGGCCGGAGTGGCGGACGATCCCAGAGATACGCAGTATTTT. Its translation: CATRAGVADDPRDTQYF.

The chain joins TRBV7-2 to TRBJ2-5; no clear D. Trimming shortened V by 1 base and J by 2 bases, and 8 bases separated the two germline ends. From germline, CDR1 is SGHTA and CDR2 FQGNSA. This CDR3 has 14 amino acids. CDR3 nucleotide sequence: TGTGCCAGCAGCTTAGAATTGGCTCAAGAGACCCAGTACTTC. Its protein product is CASSLELAQETQYF.

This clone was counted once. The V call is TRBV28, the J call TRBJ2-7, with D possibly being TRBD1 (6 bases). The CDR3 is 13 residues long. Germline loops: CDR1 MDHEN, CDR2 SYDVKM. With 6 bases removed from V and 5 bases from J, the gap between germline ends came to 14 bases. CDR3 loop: CASSLQGSNEQYF. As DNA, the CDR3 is TGTGCCAGCAGCCTACAGGGTTCCAACGAGCAGTACTTC.

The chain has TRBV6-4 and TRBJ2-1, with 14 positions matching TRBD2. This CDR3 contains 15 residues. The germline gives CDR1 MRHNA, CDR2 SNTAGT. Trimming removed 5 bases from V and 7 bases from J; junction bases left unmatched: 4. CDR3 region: CASSLTSGGANEQFF. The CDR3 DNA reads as TGTGCCAGCAGTCTGACTAGCGGGGGGGCAAATGAGCAGTTCTTC.

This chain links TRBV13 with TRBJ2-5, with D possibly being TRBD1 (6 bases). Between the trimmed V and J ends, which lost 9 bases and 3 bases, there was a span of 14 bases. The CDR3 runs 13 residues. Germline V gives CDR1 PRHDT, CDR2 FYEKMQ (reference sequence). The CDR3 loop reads CASGLTGKETQYF. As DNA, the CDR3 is TGTGCCAGTGGGCTAACAGGGAAAGAGACCCAGTACTTC.

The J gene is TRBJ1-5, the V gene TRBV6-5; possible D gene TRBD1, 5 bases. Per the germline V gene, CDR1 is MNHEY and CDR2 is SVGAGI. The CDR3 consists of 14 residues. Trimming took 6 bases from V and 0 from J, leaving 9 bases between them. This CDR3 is CASSPTDSNQPQHF. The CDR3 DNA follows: TGTGCCAGCAGCCCGACAGATAGCAATCAGCCCCAGCATTTT.

The CDR3 reads CASSGDGNYGYTF. The CDR3 DNA reads as TGTGCCAGCAGTGGGGACGGTAACTATGGCTACACCTTC. V gene TRBV2 combines with J gene TRBJ1-2; D might be TRBD1 (5 bases). Trimming shortened V by 4 bases and J by 1 base, and 7 bases separated the two germline ends. The CDR3 is 13 residues long. Germline loops: CDR1 SNHLY, CDR2 FYNNEI.